The entry below gives a single TCR beta chain sequence along with its context. Its antigen is unidentified. Per germline, CDR1 MNHEY and CDR2 SMNVEV (reference sequence). The CDR3 loop spans 11 amino acids. Trimming cost V 6 bases and J 11 bases, with 13 bases left between them. Sequencing templates came from extracted RNA that was reverse transcribed into cDNA. Sequencing was performed with immunoSEQ multiplex PCR; in TCRdb, only in-frame clones are kept and a portion is missing. This table has approximately 150,000 clones, 50% to 60% appearing once. This sample was taken from a study of CD8+ T cells in alopecia areata. Study-level findings and limits: Resident alphabeta T-cell populations of normal skin are likewise subject to sequencing in scalp samples. Relative to mice, TCR sharing across patients was less clear, a difference possibly HLA-related.

Sequenced input: CD4+ T cells sorted from blood. V gene TRBV27 combines with J gene TRBJ1-1, with D unclear. This receptor was obtained from a human donor in good health. The CDR3 region has the DNA TGTGCCAGCAGATCTTTAGGTCGGGCTTTCTTT. Amino acid sequence: CASRSLGRAFF.